The present entry profiles one TCR beta chain with its context. Antigen: not known. Arm-PCR of CDR3 regions with iRepertoire HTBI primers generated TCR beta libraries. MiXCR, run by TCRdb on the multiplex PCR reads, gives a single entry per CDR3 protein. In the table there are roughly 220,000 distinct CDR3 sequences, 15% to 20% of which are singletons. This sample was included in a study of regulatory T cells in long-lasting Graves disease. Whole-study findings and limits: TRBV28, TRBJ1-2 and TRBJ2-5 were segments that persistent disease favored. With a few thousand shared public clonotypes, persistent patients exceeded new patients, who shared 966.

The CDR3 extends over 15 amino acids. V was pared by 4 bases and J by 5 bases, with 17 bases between. Germline CDR1 and CDR2: SGHNT and YYREEE (reference sequence). The sample's time point: newly diagnosed GD, antithyroid drugs for less than 3 months. PBMC RNA served as the TCR library source. With EDTA tubes as the receptacles, around 10 milliliters of peripheral blood were drawn. This sequence was found in a female donor with Graves disease. This specimen consisted of peripheral blood mononuclear cells (PBMCs), obtained at new diagnosis, from a patient treated with antithyroid drugs. The chain joins TRBV5-4 to TRBJ2-3, with D perhaps TRBD1 (6 bases). This chain's CDR3 is CASSPSRGIIDTQYF. CDR3 coding DNA: TGTGCCAGCAGCCCGAGTAGGGGGATAATAGATACGCAGTATTTT.